This TCR beta chain stems from a study of blood T cell repertoires in COVID-19. As processed by the authors: Estimation of nucleated cell counts was performed using reference gene primer amplification. This table comes from immunoSEQ multiplex PCR, and its TCRdb copy is limited to in-frame clones, with some not included. Clonal size and the V and J genes are those of that table, whereas D and trimming came from the DNA. This table has 120,000 to 150,000 clones, roughly 89% appearing once. The source of this sequence is a woman aged 45-59 years with acute or convalescent COVID-19. Sequencing used peripheral blood.

CDR3 in amino acids: CASSQTGANQPQHF. In nucleotides, the CDR3 is TGTGCCAGCAGCCAGACAGGCGCCAATCAGCCCCAGCATTTT. The rearrangement uses TRBV3-1 (or the pseudogene TRBV3-2) and TRBJ1-5; a possible D gene is TRBD1 (6 bases). CDR1 and CDR2 (germline): LGHDT, YNNKEL (reference sequence). This CDR3 comprises 14 residues. V was pared by 3 bases and J by 3 bases, with 9 bases between.